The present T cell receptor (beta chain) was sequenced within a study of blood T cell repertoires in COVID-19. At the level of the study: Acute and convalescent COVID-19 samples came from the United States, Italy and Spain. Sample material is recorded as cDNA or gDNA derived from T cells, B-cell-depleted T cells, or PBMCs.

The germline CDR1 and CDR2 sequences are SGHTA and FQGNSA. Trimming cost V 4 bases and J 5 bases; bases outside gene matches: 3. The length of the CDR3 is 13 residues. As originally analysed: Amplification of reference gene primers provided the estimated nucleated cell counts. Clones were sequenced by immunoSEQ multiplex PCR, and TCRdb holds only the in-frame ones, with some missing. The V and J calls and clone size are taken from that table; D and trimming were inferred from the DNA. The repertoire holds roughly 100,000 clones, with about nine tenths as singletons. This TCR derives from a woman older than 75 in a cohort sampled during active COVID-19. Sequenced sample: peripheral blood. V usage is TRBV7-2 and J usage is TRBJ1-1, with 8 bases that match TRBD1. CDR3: CASSSGGRTEAFF. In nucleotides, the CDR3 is TGTGCCAGCAGCTCAGGGGGCCGGACTGAAGCTTTCTTT. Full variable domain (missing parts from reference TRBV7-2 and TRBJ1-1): GAGVSQSPSNKVTEKGKDVELRCDPISGHTALYWYRQSLGQGLEFLIYFQGNSAPDKSGLPSDRFSAERTGGSVSTLTIQRTQQEDSAVYLCASSSGGRTEAFFGQGTRLTVV.